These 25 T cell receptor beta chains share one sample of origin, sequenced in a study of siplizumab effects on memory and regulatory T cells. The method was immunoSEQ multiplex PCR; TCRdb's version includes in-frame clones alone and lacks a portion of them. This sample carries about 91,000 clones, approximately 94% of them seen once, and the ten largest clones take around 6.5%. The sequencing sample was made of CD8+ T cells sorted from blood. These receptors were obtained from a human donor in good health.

This chain's CDR3 is CASSELPSGGSYNEQFF. In DNA form, the CDR3 reads TGTGCCAGCAGTGAACTCCCTAGCGGGGGGTCCTACAATGAGCAGTTCTTC. The chain employs TRBV25-1 and TRBJ2-1; 11 positions match TRBD2. Trimming at V came to 2 bases and at J to 1 base, leaving 4 bases not matched to a gene. The CDR3 has 17 amino acids. CDR1 is MGHDK, CDR2 SYGVNS, per germline.

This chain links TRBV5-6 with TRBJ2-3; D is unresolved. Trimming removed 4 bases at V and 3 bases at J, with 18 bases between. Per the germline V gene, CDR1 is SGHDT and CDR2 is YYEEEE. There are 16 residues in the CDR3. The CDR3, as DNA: TGTGCCAGCAGCATCCCACGGACGGATGGGACAGATACGCAGTATTTT. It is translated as CASSIPRTDGTDTQYF.

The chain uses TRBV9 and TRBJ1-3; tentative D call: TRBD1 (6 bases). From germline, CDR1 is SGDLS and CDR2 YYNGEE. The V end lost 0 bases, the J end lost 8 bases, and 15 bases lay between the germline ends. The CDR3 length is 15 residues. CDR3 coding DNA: TGTGCCAGCAGCGTAGTGGGTCAGGGGTTACACACCATATATTTT. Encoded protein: CASSVVGQGLHTIYF.

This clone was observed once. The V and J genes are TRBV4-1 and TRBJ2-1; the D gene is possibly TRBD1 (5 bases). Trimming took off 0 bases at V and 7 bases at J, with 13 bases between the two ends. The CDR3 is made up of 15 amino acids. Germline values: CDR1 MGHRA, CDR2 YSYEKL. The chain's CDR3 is CASSQEVPGANEQFF. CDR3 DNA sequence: TGCGCCAGCAGCCAAGAGGTTCCTGGGGCGAATGAGCAGTTCTTC.

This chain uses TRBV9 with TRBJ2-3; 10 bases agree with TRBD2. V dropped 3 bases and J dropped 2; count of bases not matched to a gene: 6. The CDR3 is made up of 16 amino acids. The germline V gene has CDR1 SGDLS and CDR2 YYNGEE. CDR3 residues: CASSASAGGITDTQYF. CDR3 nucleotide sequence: TGTGCCAGCAGCGCCTCAGCGGGGGGGATCACAGATACGCAGTATTTT. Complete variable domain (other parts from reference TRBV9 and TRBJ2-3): DSGVTQTPKHLITATGQRVTLRCSPRSGDLSVYWYQQSLDQGLQFLIQYYNGEERAKGNILERFSAQQFPDLHSELNLSSLELGDSALYFCASSASAGGITDTQYFGPGTRLTVL.

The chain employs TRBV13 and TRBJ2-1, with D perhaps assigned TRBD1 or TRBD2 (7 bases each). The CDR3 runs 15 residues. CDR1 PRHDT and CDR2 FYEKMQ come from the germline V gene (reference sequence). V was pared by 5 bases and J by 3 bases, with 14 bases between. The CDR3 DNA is TGTGCCAGCAGCCAAACAGGGGACTACTACAATGAGCAGTTCTTC. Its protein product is CASSQTGDYYNEQFF.

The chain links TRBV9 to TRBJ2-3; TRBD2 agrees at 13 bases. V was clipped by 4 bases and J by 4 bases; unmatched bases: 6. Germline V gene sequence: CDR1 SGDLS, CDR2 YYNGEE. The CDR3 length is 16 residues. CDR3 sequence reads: CASSSGTSGVSDTQYF. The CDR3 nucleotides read TGTGCCAGCAGCTCAGGGACTAGCGGGGTCTCAGATACGCAGTATTTT.

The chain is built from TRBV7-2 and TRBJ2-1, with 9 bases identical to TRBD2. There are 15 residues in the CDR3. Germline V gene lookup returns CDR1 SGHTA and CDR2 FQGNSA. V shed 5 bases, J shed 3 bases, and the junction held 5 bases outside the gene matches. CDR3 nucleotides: TGTGCCAGCAGCCAAGCGGGAGGCGACTACAATGAGCAGTTCTTC. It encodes CASSQAGGDYNEQFF. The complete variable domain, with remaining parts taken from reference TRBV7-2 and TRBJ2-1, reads GAGVSQSPSNKVTEKGKDVELRCDPISGHTALYWYRQSLGQGLEFLIYFQGNSAPDKSGLPSDRFSAERTGGSVSTLTIQRTQQEDSAVYLCASSQAGGDYNEQFFGPGTRLTVL.

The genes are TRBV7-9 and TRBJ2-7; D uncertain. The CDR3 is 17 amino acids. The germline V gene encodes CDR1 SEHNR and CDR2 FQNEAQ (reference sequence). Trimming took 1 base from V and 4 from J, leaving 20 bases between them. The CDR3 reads CASSLDDSSYPGYEQYF. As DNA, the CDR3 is TGTGCCAGCAGCTTAGACGACTCCTCCTACCCGGGTTACGAGCAGTACTTC.

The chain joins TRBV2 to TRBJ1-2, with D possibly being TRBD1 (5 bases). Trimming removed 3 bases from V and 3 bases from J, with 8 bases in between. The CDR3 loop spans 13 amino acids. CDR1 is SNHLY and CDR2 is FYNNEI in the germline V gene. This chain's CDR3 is CASSDREHYGYTF. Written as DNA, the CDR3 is TGTGCCAGCAGTGACAGGGAGCACTATGGCTACACCTTC.

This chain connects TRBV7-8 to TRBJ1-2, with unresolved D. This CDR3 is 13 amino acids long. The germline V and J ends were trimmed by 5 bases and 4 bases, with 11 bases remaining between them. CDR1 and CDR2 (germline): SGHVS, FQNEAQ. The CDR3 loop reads CASSGIESYGYTF. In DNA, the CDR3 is TGTGCCAGCAGCGGAATAGAGAGCTATGGCTACACCTTC.

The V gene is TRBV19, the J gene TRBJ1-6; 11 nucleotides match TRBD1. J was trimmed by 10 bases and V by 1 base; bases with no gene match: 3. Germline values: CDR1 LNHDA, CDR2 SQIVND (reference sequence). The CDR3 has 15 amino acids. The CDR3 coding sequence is TGTGCCAGTAGTATAGGAGGGACAGGGGGATCACCCCTCCACTTT. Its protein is CASSIGGTGGSPLHF.

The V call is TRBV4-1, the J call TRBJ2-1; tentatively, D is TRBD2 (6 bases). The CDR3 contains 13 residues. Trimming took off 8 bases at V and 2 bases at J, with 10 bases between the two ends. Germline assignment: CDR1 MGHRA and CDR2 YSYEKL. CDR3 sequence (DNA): TGCGCCAGCCGGCGGGAAACCTACAATGAGCAGTTCTTC. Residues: CASRRETYNEQFF.

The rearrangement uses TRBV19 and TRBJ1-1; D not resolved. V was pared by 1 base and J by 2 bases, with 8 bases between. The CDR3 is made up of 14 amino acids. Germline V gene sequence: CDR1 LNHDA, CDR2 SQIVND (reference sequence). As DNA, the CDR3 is TGTGCCAGTAGTATAGCCCCAGGTAACACTGAAGCTTTCTTT. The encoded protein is CASSIAPGNTEAFF.

CDR3 DNA sequence: TGTGCCAGCAGTTACTGGGACGATGGCTACACCTTC. Its translation: CASSYWDDGYTF. The chain links TRBV6-6 to TRBJ1-2; D perhaps matches TRBD1 (5 bases). Per the germline V gene, CDR1 is MNHNY and CDR2 is SVGAGI (reference sequence). This CDR3 is 12 amino acids long. Trimming cost V 1 base and J 6 bases, with 6 bases left between them.

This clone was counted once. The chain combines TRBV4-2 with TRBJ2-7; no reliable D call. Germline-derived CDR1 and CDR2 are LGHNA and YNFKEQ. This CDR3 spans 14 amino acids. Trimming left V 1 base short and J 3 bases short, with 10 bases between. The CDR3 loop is CASSQVDTYYEQYF. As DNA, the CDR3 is TGTGCCAGCAGCCAAGTCGACACCTACTACGAGCAGTACTTC.

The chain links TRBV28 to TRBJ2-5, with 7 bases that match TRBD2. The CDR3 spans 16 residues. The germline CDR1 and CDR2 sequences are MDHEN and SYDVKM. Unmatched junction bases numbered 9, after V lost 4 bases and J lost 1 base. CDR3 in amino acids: CASSSWAGDLQETQYF. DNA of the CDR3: TGTGCCAGCAGTTCTTGGGCGGGAGACCTCCAAGAGACCCAGTACTTC.

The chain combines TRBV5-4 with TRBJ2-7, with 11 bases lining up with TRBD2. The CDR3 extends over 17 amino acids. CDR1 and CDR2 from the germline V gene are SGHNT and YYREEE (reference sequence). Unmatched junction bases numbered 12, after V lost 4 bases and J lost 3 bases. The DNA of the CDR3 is TGTGCCAGCAGCCGTGTAGCGGGAGGGCCTTCCTTCTACGAGCAGTACTTC. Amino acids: CASSRVAGGPSFYEQYF.

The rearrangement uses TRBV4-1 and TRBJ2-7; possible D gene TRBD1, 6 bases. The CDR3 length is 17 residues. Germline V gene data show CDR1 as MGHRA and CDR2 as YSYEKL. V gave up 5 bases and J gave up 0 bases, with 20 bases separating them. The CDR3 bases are TGCGCCAGCAGCTTGATAACAATGACAGGTCCCTCCTACGAGCAGTACTTC. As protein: CASSLITMTGPSYEQYF.

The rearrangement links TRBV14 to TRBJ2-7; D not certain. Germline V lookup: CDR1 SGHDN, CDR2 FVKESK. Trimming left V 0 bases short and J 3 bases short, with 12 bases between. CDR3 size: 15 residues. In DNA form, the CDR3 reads TGTGCCAGCAGCCAAGATTTAGGCAGCATCTACGAGCAGTACTTC. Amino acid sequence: CASSQDLGSIYEQYF.

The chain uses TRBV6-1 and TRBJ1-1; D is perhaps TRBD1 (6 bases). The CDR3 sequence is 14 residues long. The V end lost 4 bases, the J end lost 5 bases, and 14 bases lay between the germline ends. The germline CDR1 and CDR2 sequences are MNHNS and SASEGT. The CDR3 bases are TGTGCCAGCAGTGTATCAGGGGATAGGACTGAAGCTTTCTTT. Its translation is CASSVSGDRTEAFF.

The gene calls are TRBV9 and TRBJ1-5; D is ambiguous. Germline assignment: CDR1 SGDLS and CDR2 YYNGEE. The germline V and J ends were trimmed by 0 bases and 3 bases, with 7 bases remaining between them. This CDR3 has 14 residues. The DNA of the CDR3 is TGTGCCAGCAGCGTAGGCCAAGACAATCAGCCCCAGCATTTT. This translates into CASSVGQDNQPQHF. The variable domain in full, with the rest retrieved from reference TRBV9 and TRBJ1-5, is DSGVTQTPKHLITATGQRVTLRCSPRSGDLSVYWYQQSLDQGLQFLIQYYNGEERAKGNILERFSAQQFPDLHSELNLSSLELGDSALYFCASSVGQDNQPQHFGDGTRLSIL.

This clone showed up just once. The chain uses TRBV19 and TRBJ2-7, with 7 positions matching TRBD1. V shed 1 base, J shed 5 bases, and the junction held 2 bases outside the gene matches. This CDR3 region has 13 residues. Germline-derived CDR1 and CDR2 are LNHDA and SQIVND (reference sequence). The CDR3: CASSIATGNEQYF. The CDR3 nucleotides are TGTGCCAGTAGTATAGCGACAGGGAACGAGCAGTACTTC.

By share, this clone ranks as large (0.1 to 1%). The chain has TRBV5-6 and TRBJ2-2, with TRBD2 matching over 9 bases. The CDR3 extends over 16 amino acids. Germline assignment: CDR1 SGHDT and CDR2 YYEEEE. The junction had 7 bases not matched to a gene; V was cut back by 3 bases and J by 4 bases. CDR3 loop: CASSWETSGSTGELFF. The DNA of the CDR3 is TGTGCCAGCAGCTGGGAGACTAGCGGTTCCACCGGGGAGCTGTTTTTT.

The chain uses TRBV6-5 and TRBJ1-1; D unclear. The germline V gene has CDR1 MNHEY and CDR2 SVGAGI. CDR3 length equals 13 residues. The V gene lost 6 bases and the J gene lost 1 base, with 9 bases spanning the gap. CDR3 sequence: CASSLSGNTEAFF. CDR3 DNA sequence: TGTGCCAGCAGCTTATCAGGGAACACTGAAGCTTTCTTT.